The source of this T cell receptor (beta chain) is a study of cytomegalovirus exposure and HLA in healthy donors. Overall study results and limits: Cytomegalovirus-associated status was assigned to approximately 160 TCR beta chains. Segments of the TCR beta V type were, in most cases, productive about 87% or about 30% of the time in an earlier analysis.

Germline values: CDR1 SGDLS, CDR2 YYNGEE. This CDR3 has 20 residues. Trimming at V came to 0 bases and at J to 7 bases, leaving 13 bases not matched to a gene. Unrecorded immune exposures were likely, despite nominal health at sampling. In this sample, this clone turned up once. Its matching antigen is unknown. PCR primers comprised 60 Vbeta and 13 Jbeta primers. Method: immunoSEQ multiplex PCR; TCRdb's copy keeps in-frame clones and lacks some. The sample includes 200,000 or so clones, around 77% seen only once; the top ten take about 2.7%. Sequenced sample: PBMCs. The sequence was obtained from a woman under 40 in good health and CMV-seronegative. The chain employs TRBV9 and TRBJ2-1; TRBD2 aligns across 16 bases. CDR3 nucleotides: TGTGCCAGCAGCGTAGCCAGGGGACTAGCGGGGGGGCGATCGCAGAATGAGCAGTTCTTC. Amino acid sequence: CASSVARGLAGGRSQNEQFF.